This T cell receptor (beta chain) stems from a study of cytomegalovirus exposure and HLA in healthy donors. Study-wide results and caveats: Reportedly, diagnosis of cytomegalovirus status by the classifier showed high specificity and sensitivity. Among TCR beta chains, those listed as cytomegalovirus-associated numbered some 160.

Germline V gene lookup returns CDR1 SEHNR and CDR2 FQNEAQ (reference sequence). CDR3 length equals 13 residues. The V end was cut by 1 base, the J end by 1 base, with 4 bases between. The PCR made use of 60 Vbeta and 13 Jbeta primers. Original methodology: The authors later counted 70 million to 85 million unique TCR beta chains, 9.5 million to 11 million of them shared. The data were produced by immunoSEQ multiplex PCR, yet TCRdb's version contains in-frame clones alone and is incomplete. V and J calls and clone size come straight from that table; D and trimming were deduced from the DNA. The sample gives 150,000 to 200,000 clones, over 75% of which show up once; 1.5% to 2% is in the top ten. A word on this clone: Its target is unknown. Other DNA sequences from this sample encode an identical CDR3 as well.

The sample taken for sequencing was PBMCs. This chain links TRBV7-9 with TRBJ1-1; no clear D gene. The TCR was taken from a woman aged 25 to 45 in good health and CMV-seronegative. The CDR3 is CASSLGQNTEAFF. CDR3 sequence (DNA): TGTGCCAGCAGCTTAGGTCAGAACACTGAAGCTTTCTTT.